This passage covers 24 T cell receptor beta chains from one sample sequenced in a study of T cells in localized non-small cell lung cancer. Data came from immunoSEQ multiplex PCR; TCRdb stores just in-frame clones and leaves some out. The table has tens of thousands of clones, about 90% seen once; the top ten hold around 32%. This sample comprised peripheral blood, obtained before any cancer treatment. The source is an older male donor with stage I squamous cell lung carcinoma.

The chain joins TRBV9 to TRBJ2-1; 10 bases map to TRBD2. This CDR3 spans 15 amino acids. After removal of 6 bases from V and 9 bases from J, the junction contained 12 bases not matched to a gene. Looked up from germline, CDR1 is SGDLS and CDR2 is YYNGEE. DNA for the CDR3: TGTGCCAGCACCCGCGCGAGCGGGGGGGCAAGTGAGCAGTTCTTC. Translating gives CASTRASGGASEQFF. The full variable domain, rest sourced from reference TRBV9 and TRBJ2-1, is DSGVTQTPKHLITATGQRVTLRCSPRSGDLSVYWYQQSLDQGLQFLIQYYNGEERAKGNILERFSAQQFPDLHSELNLSSLELGDSALYFCASTRASGGASEQFFGPGTRLTVL.

This clone was picked up one time. This chain connects TRBV10-1 to TRBJ1-6; the match to TRBD1 covers 9 bases. This CDR3 comprises 13 residues. The junction had 2 bases not matched to a gene; V was cut back by 6 bases and J by 8 bases. Germline values: CDR1 WNHNN, CDR2 SYGVQD (reference sequence). This chain's CDR3 is CASSRDRDSPLHF. The CDR3 DNA reads as TGCGCCAGCAGCCGGGACAGGGATTCACCCCTCCACTTT.

The rearrangement links TRBV15 to TRBJ1-5; D remains ambiguous. Germline assignment: CDR1 LNHNV and CDR2 YYDKDF (reference sequence). V was clipped by 0 bases and J by 7 bases, with 4 bases between them. The length of the CDR3 is 12 residues. As DNA, the CDR3 is TGTGCCACCAGCAGAGATACACAGCCCCAGCATTTT. It encodes CATSRDTQPQHF.

The genes are TRBV18 and TRBJ1-1, with D possibly matching TRBD1 (5 bases). Germline V gene sequence: CDR1 KGHSH, CDR2 LQKENI. CDR3 size: 13 residues. The V end was cut by 2 bases, the J end by 11 bases, with 15 bases between. The CDR3: CASSPRNDEGAFF. CDR3 DNA sequence: TGTGCCAGCTCACCAAGGAATGACGAGGGGGCTTTCTTT.

The chain links TRBV19 to TRBJ1-2; TRBD1 might be the D (5 bases). CDR3 size: 15 residues. Trimming took 5 bases from V and 6 from J, leaving 19 bases between them. The germline CDR1 and CDR2 sequences are LNHDA and SQIVND (reference sequence). CDR3 sequence: CASSPSTPRGHGYTF. DNA for the CDR3: TGTGCCAGTAGTCCCTCGACCCCAAGGGGACATGGCTACACCTTC.

This clone was detected a few times. Other DNA sequences of this sample code for an identical CDR3. This chain uses TRBV7-2 with TRBJ1-5, with D possibly TRBD1 on 5 matching bases. This CDR3 is built from 13 residues. Germline V CDR1 and CDR2: SGHTA, FQGNSA. V lost 3 bases and J lost 3, with 6 bases in between. CDR3 nucleotides: TGTGCCAGCAGCTTGGGGACCAATCAGCCCCAGCATTTT. Amino acid sequence: CASSLGTNQPQHF.

This chain uses TRBV2 with TRBJ1-5; D uncertain. The CDR3 is 13 amino acids. Germline CDR1 and CDR2: SNHLY and FYNNEI. The V gene lost 6 bases and the J gene lost 4 bases, with 10 bases spanning the gap. The CDR3 is CASSASINQPQHF. In DNA, the CDR3 is TGTGCCAGCAGCGCCTCTATAAATCAGCCCCAGCATTTT. Supplemented by reference TRBV2 and TRBJ1-5, the full variable domain reads EPEVTQTPSHQVTQMGQEVILRCVPISNHLYFYWYRQILGQKVEFLVSFYNNEISEKSEIFDDQFSVERPDGSNFTLKIRSTKLEDSAMYFCASSASINQPQHFGDGTRLSIL.

This clone appeared once. The chain uses TRBV4-1 and TRBJ2-2; TRBD1 matches 7 bases. Germline V gene lookup returns CDR1 MGHRA and CDR2 YSYEKL. V lost 0 bases and J lost 6; bases outside the gene matches: 4. The CDR3 runs to 15 residues. CDR3 in amino acids: CASSQEQGYPGELFF. The CDR3 region has the DNA TGCGCCAGCAGCCAAGAACAGGGGTACCCCGGGGAGCTGTTTTTT.

The V and J genes are TRBV7-2 and TRBJ2-1; D gene uncertain. The germline gives CDR1 SGHTA, CDR2 FQGNSA. Trimming stripped 5 bases from V and 9 bases from J, with 17 bases between. The CDR3 spans 14 residues. CDR3 sequence: CASSPRAVSGEQFF. The CDR3, as DNA: TGTGCCAGCAGCCCACGGGCGGTCTCGGGTGAGCAGTTCTTC.

This clone was observed a few times. The V gene is TRBV2, the J gene TRBJ1-6; no clear D. Germline loops: CDR1 SNHLY, CDR2 FYNNEI. The CDR3 length is 14 residues. V gave up 4 bases and J gave up 8 bases, with 12 bases separating them. In DNA, the CDR3 is TGTGCCAGCAGTGCCACTCCCCCTTATTCACCCCTCCACTTT. Translating gives CASSATPPYSPLHF.

J is TRBJ2-3 and V is TRBV19; the D gene is possibly TRBD2 (6 bases). Germline V gene data show CDR1 as LNHDA and CDR2 as SQIVND (reference sequence). This CDR3 comprises 15 residues. Trimming shortened V by 3 bases and J by 3 bases, and 13 bases separated the two germline ends. The CDR3 loop is CASSMGGRGTDTQYF. The CDR3 region has the DNA TGTGCCAGTAGTATGGGGGGACGCGGTACAGATACGCAGTATTTT.

On this clone itself: Its ends do not fully match the called genes, so a read error is possible. The rearrangement uses TRBV7-7 and TRBJ2-7; D is unclear. The germline gives CDR1 SSHAT, CDR2 FNYEAQ (reference sequence). This CDR3 is built from 13 residues. The CDR3 DNA reads as TGTGCTAGCAGCCGAGGCTATCCCTACGAGCAGTACTTC. It encodes CASSRGYPYEQYF.

This chain connects TRBV9 to TRBJ2-2; 7 bases match TRBD2. Germline CDR1 reads SGDLS; CDR2 reads YYNGEE. The CDR3 sequence is 14 residues long. V lost 4 bases and J lost 0; bases outside the gene matches: 0. DNA for the CDR3: TGTGCCAGCAGCCGGGGGGCGAACACCGGGGAGCTGTTTTTT. Translating gives CASSRGANTGELFF.

This clone has more than one count but fewer than ten. The chain carries TRBV5-1 and TRBJ1-6, with no clear D. Germline CDR1 SGHRS, CDR2 YFSETQ. The CDR3 spans 16 residues. Trimming left V 2 bases short and J 10 bases short, with 19 bases between. CDR3 nucleotides: TGCGCCAGCAGCTTTATCCAAGGGTTGGAGGGATCACCCCTCCACTTT. Translating gives CASSFIQGLEGSPLHF.

This rearrangement joins TRBV6-1 to TRBJ2-3; the D is unclear. The CDR3 runs 13 residues. Trimming shortened V by 8 bases and J by 2 bases, and 11 bases separated the two germline ends. Germline CDR1 reads MNHNS; CDR2 reads SASEGT. CDR3 sequence reads: CASSGGYTDTQYF. The CDR3 DNA reads as TGTGCCAGCTCTGGCGGTTACACAGATACGCAGTATTTT.

The V gene is TRBV29-1, the J gene TRBJ1-2; D remains ambiguous. The ends were cut back, 7 bases at V and 8 bases at J, with 23 bases in the middle. Germline CDR1 reads SQVTM; CDR2 reads ANQGSEA. The CDR3 length is 14 residues. Here the CDR3 reads CSAAERGLMGGYTF. CDR3 sequence (DNA): TGCAGCGCCGCGGAAAGAGGGCTTATGGGGGGCTACACCTTC. The full variable domain, rest sourced from reference TRBV29-1 and TRBJ1-2, is SAVISQKPSRDICQRGTSLTIQCQVDSQVTMMFWYRQQPGQSLTLIATANQGSEATYESGFVIDKFPISRPNLTFSTLTVSNMSPEDSSIYLCSAAERGLMGGYTFGSGTRLTVV.

The V gene is TRBV27, the J gene TRBJ1-2; D is ambiguous. Germline assignment: CDR1 MNHEY and CDR2 SMNVEV (reference sequence). The CDR3 loop spans 14 amino acids. V dropped 0 bases and J dropped 7 bases, with 12 bases sitting between them. In DNA form, the CDR3 reads TGTGCCAGCAGTTTATCAGGGAGAGCAGCTGGCTACACCTTC. Translation: CASSLSGRAAGYTF.

The chain carries TRBV10-3 and TRBJ2-7; TRBD1 agrees at 9 bases. The germline V gene encodes CDR1 ENHRY and CDR2 SYGVKD. CDR3 length: 15 residues. V was pared by 2 bases and J by 2 bases, with 4 bases of the junction left unmatched. The CDR3 nucleotides are TGTGCCATCAGTGAGGAGGGACAGGGAGCCTACGAGCAGTACTTC. Amino acid sequence: CAISEEGQGAYEQYF.

This rearrangement joins TRBV6-5 to TRBJ2-3; D unclear. The CDR3 has 12 amino acids. Germline CDR1 reads MNHEY; CDR2 reads SVGAGI. V shed 2 bases and J shed 9 bases, with 9 bases lying between them. The CDR3 sequence is CASSYPSWTQYF. The CDR3 DNA is TGTGCCAGCAGTTACCCCTCGTGGACGCAGTATTTT.

The V and J genes are TRBV2 and TRBJ1-1; TRBD1 might be the D (5 bases). The CDR3 runs 13 residues. CDR1 and CDR2 (germline): SNHLY, FYNNEI. Trimming shortened V by 8 bases and J by 5 bases, and 15 bases separated the two germline ends. This chain's CDR3 is CASRRGANTEAFF. Written as DNA, the CDR3 is TGTGCCAGCCGTCGAGGGGCGAATACTGAAGCTTTCTTT. Variable domain in full (rest from reference TRBV2 and TRBJ1-1): EPEVTQTPSHQVTQMGQEVILRCVPISNHLYFYWYRQILGQKVEFLVSFYNNEISEKSEIFDDQFSVERPDGSNFTLKIRSTKLEDSAMYFCASRRGANTEAFFGQGTRLTVV.

The table lists this clone with a few counts. V is TRBV5-1 and J is TRBJ1-1; a weak D match, TRBD1 (5 bases). Trimming left V 3 bases short and J 1 base short, with 10 bases between. Germline V gene sequence: CDR1 SGHRS, CDR2 YFSETQ. The CDR3 has 14 amino acids. CDR3 sequence reads: CASSSGRQNTEAFF. The CDR3 DNA reads TGCGCCAGCAGCTCGGGACGGCAGAACACTGAAGCTTTCTTT.

DNA of the CDR3: TGTGCCAGTAGCCTCATCAAGGGCTCCTACAATGAGCAGTTCTTC. Its protein is CASSLIKGSYNEQFF. The chain has TRBV19 and TRBJ2-1; D call uncertain. Trimming shortened V by 6 bases and J by 0 bases, and 12 bases separated the two germline ends. This CDR3 is 15 amino acids long. Germline CDR1 reads LNHDA; CDR2 reads SQIVND (reference sequence).

V and J are TRBV4-3 and TRBJ2-1, with unresolved D. Looked up from germline, CDR1 is LGHNA and CDR2 is YSLEER. Between the trimmed V and J ends, which lost 8 bases and 1 base, there was a span of 15 bases. The CDR3 runs to 15 residues. CDR3 amino acids: CASSEMRQSYNEQFF. CDR3 nucleotides: TGCGCCAGCTCCGAGATGCGGCAGTCCTACAATGAGCAGTTCTTC.

V is TRBV18 and J is TRBJ2-5; 12 positions agree with TRBD2. There are 14 residues in the CDR3. Germline V lookup: CDR1 KGHSH, CDR2 LQKENI. With 6 bases clipped from V and 5 bases from J, the junction kept 4 bases outside the gene matches. CDR3: CASSPTSGGETQYF. The CDR3 region has the DNA TGTGCCAGCTCCCCTACTAGCGGGGGGGAGACCCAGTACTTC.